This record looks at one T cell receptor beta chain sequence and its context. The target antigen is unknown. This entry belongs to a study of early T cells in non-severe SARS-CoV-2 infection. Looking at the study overall: With bulk RNA from unsorted whole blood as input, sequencing yielded unpaired chains.

Germline trimming cut 7 bases from V and 2 bases from J; bases unmatched to any gene: 11. The CDR3 is 15 residues long. CDR1 is MNHEY, CDR2 SVGAGI, per germline. General study points: Anti-spike CD8 responses were favored in VDJdb matching, and private and CD4 specificities were missed.

Unique molecular identifiers tagged individual cDNA molecules. Each CDR3 protein is one row after TCRdb ran MiXCR on the 5' RACE reads. The repertoire holds approximately 38,000 distinct CDR3 sequences, with roughly 4.7% as singletons. This chain links TRBV6-5 with TRBJ2-7; 7 bases agree with TRBD1. This receptor was obtained from an adult who was a healthcare worker with PCR-confirmed SARS-CoV-2 infection or an uninfected control (not recorded which). Sequencing input: whole blood. CDR3 nucleotide sequence: TGTGCCAGCAAACGACAGGGCCAAGGAACCTACGAGCAGTACTTC. Its translation: CASKRQGQGTYEQYF.